This TCR beta chain was sequenced for a study of human T cells and chemical hapten exposure. Germline V lookup: CDR1 LGHNT, CDR2 FRNRAP. The CDR3 is 16 residues long. V trimming: 1 base; J trimming: 7 bases; junction bases outside the gene matches: 5. Using its own MiXCR run on the RACE reads, TCRdb lists one record per CDR3 protein. The repertoire includes more than 75,000 distinct CDR3 sequences, 7.5% to 10% of them detected once, and approximately 1.9% sits in the top ten. The time point here: patch test 2, 6 weeks after DPC sensitization. Treatment here: therapeutic diphenylcyclopropenone sensitization with weekly scalp DPC.

The genes are TRBV12-5 and TRBJ2-2; 11 nucleotides agree with TRBD2. Sequences were derived from whole blood, sampled in connection with sensitization to the hapten diphenylcyclopropenone (DPC). The TCR comes from a woman between 35 and 50 years old with alopecia areata. Some clones in this sample may be carry-over from other donors' samples. As DNA, the CDR3 is TGTGCTAGTGGTTTGGAGACTAGCGGGATAATCGGGGAGCTGTTTTTT. Protein sequence: CASGLETSGIIGELFF.